A selection of T cell receptor beta chains follows, all from one sample in a study of shared clonotypes between healthy human individuals. Clones were sequenced by immunoSEQ multiplex PCR, and TCRdb holds only the in-frame ones, with some missing. The sample consists of 2.5 million or so clones, over 85% of them appearing once. The sample taken for sequencing was naive CD4+ T cells sorted from blood. These receptors all stem from a man younger than 35 in good health. The CDR3 runs from the conserved cysteine through the conserved F or W. D genes are given only for firm matches. Some rows have no size entry. The others give once, few or many, or a class for an expanded clone.

len	v_gene	j_gene	d_gene	abundance	CDR3nt	CDR3aa
14	TRBV19	TRBJ1-2	.	.	TGTGCCAGTAGTTCCCGGGGGCTCGTCAATGGCTACACCTTC	CASSSRGLVNGYTF
13	TRBV28	TRBJ1-5	.	few	TGTGCCAGCGGACAGTATAGCAATCAGCCCCAGCATTTT	CASGQYSNQPQHF
11	TRBV7-9	TRBJ2-1	.	.	TGTGCCAGCAGCCAGTTCGATGAGCAGTTCTTC	CASSQFDEQFF
19	TRBV19	TRBJ2-3	TRBD2	.	TGTGCCAGTAGTATCACTAGCGGGAGAATCTCTACCCACACAGATACGCAGTATTTT	CASSITSGRISTHTDTQYF
15	TRBV5-1	TRBJ2-3	TRBD2	.	TGCGCCAGCAGCCTAAGGACTAGCGACACAGATACGCAGTATTTT	CASSLRTSDTDTQYF
16	TRBV9	TRBJ2-7	.	.	TGTGCCAGCAGCTTTCGCCGGGACCACAGCCCCTACGAGCAGTACTTC	CASSFRRDHSPYEQYF
16	TRBV7-2	TRBJ2-2	TRBD2	.	TGTGCCAGCAGGAGGGGACTAGCGGCTAACACCGGGGAGCTGTTTTTT	CASRRGLAANTGELFF
13	TRBV10-2	TRBJ2-7	TRBD2	.	TGCGCCAGCAGCCCCGGGACTAGTGGCGAGCAGTACTTC	CASSPGTSGEQYF
12	TRBV30	TRBJ2-7	.	.	.	CASVAGSYEQYF
14	TRBV7-4	TRBJ1-5	.	.	TGTGCCAGCAGCCCGAGGGACGGTGTGCAGCCCCAGCATTTT	CASSPRDGVQPQHF
16	TRBV18	TRBJ2-5	TRBD1	.	TGTGCCAGCCGCTCCTCCGGGACAGGCCTCCAAGAGACCCAGTACTTC	CASRSSGTGLQETQYF
14	TRBV30	TRBJ1-1	.	few	TGTGCCTGGAGTCGTGGGGGAAGGGGCACTGAAGCTTTCTTT	CAWSRGGRGTEAFF
14	TRBV5-1	TRBJ2-7	.	.	TGCGCCAGCAGCTTGGATCTACAGAGCTACGAGCAGTACTTC	CASSLDLQSYEQYF
13	TRBV6-5	TRBJ2-6	.	.	TGTGCCAGCACCTTGGCTGGGGCCAACGTCCTGACTTTC	CASTLAGANVLTF
17	TRBV28	TRBJ2-6	.	.	TGTGCCAGCAGTCTCACGGGACACAGCTCTGGGGCCAACGTCCTGACTTTC	CASSLTGHSSGANVLTF
14	TRBV6-5	TRBJ1-2	TRBD1	.	TGTGCCAGCAGTAGGGGGGGACAGGGAGGTGGCTACACCTTC	CASSRGGQGGGYTF
17	TRBV4-1	TRBJ1-5	.	.	TGCGCCAGCAGCCTGCTCCAGGGTAGTCAAGGGGATCAGCCCCAGCATTTT	CASSLLQGSQGDQPQHF
15	TRBV2	TRBJ1-5	.	.	TGTGCCAGCAGTGAAGCGGGCAGTAGAAATCAGCCCCAGCATTTT	CASSEAGSRNQPQHF